Here is one T cell receptor (beta chain) with its context. The antigen remains unidentified. One junction end does not reproduce the germline sequence, and a read error may be involved. The data originate from a study of T cells in Graves' hyperthyroidism and ophthalmopathy. Study-level background: Peripheral blood was obtained at initial diagnosis, preceding any treatment.

Findings of the study overall: Using 13 V-J features, a model discriminated ophthalmopathy from stable hyperthyroidism.

RNA transcripts were the template for amplifying TCR beta CDR3 regions. The HTBI primer set was used in a first-round RT-PCR of the TCR CDR3. TCRdb recomputed calls from the multiplex PCR reads with MiXCR, one row per CDR3 protein. The table shows 620,000 or so distinct CDR3 sequences, with more than 12% occurring only once. Patients with uncontrolled infections, other autoimmune diseases, pregnancy or lactation were excluded. Used for diagnoses were clinical symptoms, serum thyroxine and TRAb, thyroid ultrasound and orbital computed tomography. Per the germline V gene, CDR1 is DFQATT and CDR2 is SNEGSKA (reference sequence). The CDR3 has 11 amino acids.

Sequencing was carried out using blood. This TCR was sampled from a woman aged 50 to 60 with Graves' ophthalmopathy. The chain recombines TRBV20-1 with TRBJ2-1; D possibly corresponds to TRBD2 (5 bases). CDR3 loop: CSARRRDEQLF. The CDR3, as DNA: TGCAGTGCGCGGAGGCGCGATGAGCAGCTCTTC.